This T cell receptor beta chain derives from a study of blood T cell repertoires in COVID-19. Looking at the study overall: T cells, B-cell-depleted T cells, or PBMCs supplied cDNA or gDNA.

In the authors' methods: Amplifying reference gene primers gave estimates of nucleated cell counts. Only in-frame clones appear in the TCRdb table, and some are missing; sequencing was by immunoSEQ multiplex PCR. The DNA was the basis for D and trimming; V, J and clone size are from that table. The repertoire has roughly 43,000 clones, 80% to 90% of them found once; the top ten carry less than 15%. CDR3 length: 11 residues. The V gene's germline CDR1 is SGHAT and CDR2 FQNNGV. V was cut by 5 bases and J by 7 bases, with 3 bases left in between. Sequencing input: peripheral blood. The receptor's source is a woman in her 70s in a cohort sampled during active COVID-19. This chain joins TRBV11-2 and TRBJ1-6, with D unresolved. DNA for the CDR3: TGTGCCAGCAGCCTCAATTCACCCCTCCACTTT. Encoded protein: CASSLNSPLHF.